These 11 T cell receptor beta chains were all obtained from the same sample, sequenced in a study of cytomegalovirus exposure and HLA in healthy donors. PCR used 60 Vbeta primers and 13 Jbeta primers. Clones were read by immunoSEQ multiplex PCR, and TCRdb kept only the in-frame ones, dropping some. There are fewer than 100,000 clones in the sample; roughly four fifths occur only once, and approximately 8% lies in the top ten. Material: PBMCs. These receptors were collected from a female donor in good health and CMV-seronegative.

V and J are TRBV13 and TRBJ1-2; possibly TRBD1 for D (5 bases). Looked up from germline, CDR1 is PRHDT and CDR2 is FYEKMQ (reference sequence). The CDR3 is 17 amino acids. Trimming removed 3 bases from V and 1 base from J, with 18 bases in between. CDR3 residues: CASSLVLQGGDNYGYTF. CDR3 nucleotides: TGTGCCAGCAGCTTGGTCCTTCAGGGAGGAGATAACTATGGCTACACCTTC.

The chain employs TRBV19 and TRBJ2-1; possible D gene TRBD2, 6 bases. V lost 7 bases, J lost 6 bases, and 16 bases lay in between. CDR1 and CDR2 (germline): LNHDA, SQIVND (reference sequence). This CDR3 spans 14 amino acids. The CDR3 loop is CASNGGMGGNEQFF. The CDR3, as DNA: TGTGCCAGTAACGGCGGGATGGGGGGCAATGAGCAGTTCTTC.

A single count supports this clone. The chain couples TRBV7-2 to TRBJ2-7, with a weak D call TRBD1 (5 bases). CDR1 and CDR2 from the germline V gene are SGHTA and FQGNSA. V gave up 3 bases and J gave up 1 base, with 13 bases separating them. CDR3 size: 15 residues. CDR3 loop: CASSFLGQGSYEQYF. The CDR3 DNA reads TGTGCCAGCAGCTTCTTGGGCCAGGGATCCTACGAGCAGTACTTC. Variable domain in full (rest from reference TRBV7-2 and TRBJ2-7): GAGVSQSPSNKVTEKGKDVELRCDPISGHTALYWYRQSLGQGLEFLIYFQGNSAPDKSGLPSDRFSAERTGGSVSTLTIQRTQQEDSAVYLCASSFLGQGSYEQYFGPGTRLTVT.

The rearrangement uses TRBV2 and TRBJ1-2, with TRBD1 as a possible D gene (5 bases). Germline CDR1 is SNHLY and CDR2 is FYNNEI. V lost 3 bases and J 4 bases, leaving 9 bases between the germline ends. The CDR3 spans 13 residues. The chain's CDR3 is CASSESGSYGYTF. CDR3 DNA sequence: TGTGCCAGCAGTGAGTCAGGGTCCTATGGCTACACCTTC.

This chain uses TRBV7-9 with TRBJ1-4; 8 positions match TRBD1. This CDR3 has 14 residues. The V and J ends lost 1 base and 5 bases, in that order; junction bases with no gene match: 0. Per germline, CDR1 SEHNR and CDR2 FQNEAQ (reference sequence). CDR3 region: CASSLGQGNEKLFF. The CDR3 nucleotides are TGTGCCAGCAGCTTAGGACAGGGGAATGAAAAACTGTTTTTT.

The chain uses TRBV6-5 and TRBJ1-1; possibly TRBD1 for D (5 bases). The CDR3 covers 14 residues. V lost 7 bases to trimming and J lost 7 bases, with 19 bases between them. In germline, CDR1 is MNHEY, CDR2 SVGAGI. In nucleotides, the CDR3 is TGTGCCAGCACCTCGCGAAGGGGTTACTTTGAAGCTTTCTTT. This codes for CASTSRRGYFEAFF.

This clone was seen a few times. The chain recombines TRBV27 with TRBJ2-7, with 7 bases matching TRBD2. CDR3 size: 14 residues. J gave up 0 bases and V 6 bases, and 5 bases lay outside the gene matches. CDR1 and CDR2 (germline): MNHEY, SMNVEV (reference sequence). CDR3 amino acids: CASRVGGGSYEQYF. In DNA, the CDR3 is TGTGCCAGCAGGGTTGGCGGGGGCTCCTACGAGCAGTACTTC.

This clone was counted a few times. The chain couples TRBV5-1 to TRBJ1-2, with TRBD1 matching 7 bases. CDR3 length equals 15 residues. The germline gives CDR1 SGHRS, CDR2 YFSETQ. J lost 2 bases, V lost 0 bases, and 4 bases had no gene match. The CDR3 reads CASSLGQGINYGYTF. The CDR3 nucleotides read TGCGCCAGCAGCTTGGGACAGGGTATCAACTATGGCTACACCTTC.

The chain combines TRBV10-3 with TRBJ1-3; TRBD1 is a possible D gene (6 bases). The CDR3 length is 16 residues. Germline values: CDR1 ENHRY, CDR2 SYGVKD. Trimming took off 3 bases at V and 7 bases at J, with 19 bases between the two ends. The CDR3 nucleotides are TGTGCCATCAGTGATCCGGACAGTCCGCGTAGGAACACCATATATTTT. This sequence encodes CAISDPDSPRRNTIYF.

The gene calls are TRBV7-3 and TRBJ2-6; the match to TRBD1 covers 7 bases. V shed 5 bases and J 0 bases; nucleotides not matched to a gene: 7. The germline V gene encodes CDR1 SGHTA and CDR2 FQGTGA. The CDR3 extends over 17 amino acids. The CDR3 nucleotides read TGTGCCAGCAGCCCCGGACAGGACTTCTCTGGGGCCAACGTCCTGACTTTC. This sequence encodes CASSPGQDFSGANVLTF.

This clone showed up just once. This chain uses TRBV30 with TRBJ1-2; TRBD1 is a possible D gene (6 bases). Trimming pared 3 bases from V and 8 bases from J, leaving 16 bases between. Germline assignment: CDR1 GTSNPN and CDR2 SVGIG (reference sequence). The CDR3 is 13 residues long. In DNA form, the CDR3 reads TGTGCCTGGAGCACAGGGTCCCCGGGCGGCTACACCTTC. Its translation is CAWSTGSPGGYTF.